The clone carrying this TCR beta chain has a handful of counts. Antigen: not known. One end of the junction fails to match germline, which may point to a read error. A second PCR, run for roughly 7 to 12 cycles, used a sample-barcoded 5' primer plus a J-beta primer mix. TCRdb re-called the 5' RACE reads through MiXCR, storing one row per CDR3 protein. The repertoire holds roughly 560,000 distinct CDR3 sequences, 24% seen once, with around 10% in the top ten. Looked up from germline, CDR1 is LGHDT and CDR2 is YNNKEL (reference sequence). This CDR3 contains 17 residues. The sample comes from a study of blood T cells in healthy people across ages. Study-level results: A greater number of naive CD4+ cells and higher diversity distinguished long-lived donors from aged donors.

The same sample was also studied in work on T cells of mothers and their children. As reported in that work: Reverse transcription into cDNA received all extracted RNA, at approximately 1.4 ug per 15 ul. Unrelated pairs and related pairs have their TCR recombination output shaped similarly by thymic selection.

This TCR derives from a boy aged 5-17 years in good health. The gene calls are TRBV3-1 and TRBJ2-1, with 12 bases identical to TRBD1. Sequenced sample: blood. The CDR3 loop reads CASSQVGGQGAFFPQFF. CDR3 nucleotide sequence: TGTGCTAGCAGCCAAGTCGGGGGACAGGGGGCTTTCTTTCCGCAGTTCTTC.